Below are 24 T cell receptor beta chains sequenced from a single sample in a study of blood T cell repertoires in COVID-19. Method: immunoSEQ multiplex PCR; TCRdb's copy keeps in-frame clones and lacks some. The sample has 270,000 or so clones; roughly 86% are singletons. The sample was PBMCs or T cells enriched from blood (not recorded which). The receptor source for this set is a woman in her late teens or twenties who had recovered from COVID-19.

DNA for the CDR3: TGTGCCACCAGCAGAGATCGGGCAGGGGAAAACATTCAGTACTTC. Amino acid sequence: CATSRDRAGENIQYF. The chain combines TRBV15 with TRBJ2-4, with D possibly being TRBD1 (6 bases). V gave up 0 bases and J gave up 5 bases, with 11 bases separating them. The CDR3 runs 15 residues. Germline V CDR1 and CDR2: LNHNV, YYDKDF (reference sequence).

The chain couples TRBV7-6 to TRBJ1-6; D not resolved. The germline CDR1 and CDR2 sequences are SGHVS and FNYEAQ. CDR3 length: 14 amino acids. V gave up 5 bases and J gave up 10 bases, with 15 bases separating them. The CDR3 sequence is CASSRTTGNSPLHF. CDR3 in DNA: TGTGCCAGCAGCCGAACGACGGGAAACTCACCCCTCCACTTT.

The gene calls are TRBV7-9 and TRBJ1-1, with TRBD1 identical over 7 bases. This CDR3 has 13 residues. The germline V gene encodes CDR1 SEHNR and CDR2 FQNEAQ (reference sequence). V lost 4 bases and J lost 7; bases outside the gene matches: 6. CDR3 residues: CASSSTGPREAFF. For the CDR3, the DNA is TGTGCCAGCAGCTCGACAGGGCCCCGTGAAGCTTTCTTT.

The chain carries TRBV7-8 and TRBJ1-2; D remains unclear. Germline-derived CDR1 and CDR2 are SGHVS and FQNEAQ. This CDR3 is built from 14 residues. Deletions cut 7 bases from V and 7 bases from J, with 19 bases between. The CDR3 DNA follows: TGTGCCAGCACCCCTTGGAGCCACTATGGTGGCTACACCTTC. Residues: CASTPWSHYGGYTF.

The J gene is TRBJ2-7, the V gene TRBV28; the match to TRBD1 covers 12 bases. The trim removed 4 bases at V and 1 base at J, leaving 2 bases unmatched. The CDR3 contains 15 residues. CDR1 and CDR2 from the germline V gene are MDHEN and SYDVKM. CDR3 protein: CASSSGQGASYEQYF. For the CDR3, the DNA is TGTGCCAGCAGTTCGGGACAGGGGGCATCCTACGAGCAGTACTTC.

The chain joins TRBV29-1 to TRBJ2-3, with a tentative D call TRBD2 (6 bases). This CDR3 has 15 residues. Germline V gene sequence: CDR1 SQVTM, CDR2 ANQGSEA. Trimming removed 4 bases from V and 1 base from J, with 15 bases in between. The CDR3 here is CSVGSTGLRTDTQYF. The CDR3 nucleotides are TGCAGCGTTGGTAGTACGGGACTTCGCACAGATACGCAGTATTTT.

This chain joins TRBV4-3 and TRBJ2-2; 11 bases line up with TRBD1. V gave up 0 bases and J gave up 6 bases; unmatched junction bases: 6. Per the germline V gene, CDR1 is LGHNA and CDR2 is YSLEER. The CDR3 totals 17 residues. As DNA, the CDR3 is TGCGCCAGCAGCCAAGATCCGGGACAGGGGGTATCCGGGGAGCTGTTTTTT. This encodes CASSQDPGQGVSGELFF.

The chain carries TRBV6-4 and TRBJ2-1, with no clear D. V shed 3 bases and J shed 0 bases, with 12 bases lying between them. The length of the CDR3 is 16 residues. Germline values: CDR1 MRHNA, CDR2 SNTAGT. The DNA of the CDR3 is TGTGCCAGCAGTGATTCGCCAGGAAACTCCTACAATGAGCAGTTCTTC. Protein: CASSDSPGNSYNEQFF.

This chain links TRBV10-3 with TRBJ2-7; 8 nucleotides line up with TRBD1. V lost 6 bases to trimming and J lost 2 bases; unmatched junction nucleotides: 6. The CDR3 loop spans 14 amino acids. CDR1 and CDR2 (germline): ENHRY, SYGVKD. CDR3 loop: CAIRVTGDAYEQYF. CDR3 coding DNA: TGTGCCATCAGGGTGACAGGGGACGCCTACGAGCAGTACTTC.

The J gene is TRBJ2-1, the V gene TRBV30, with D possibly being TRBD2 (6 bases). The V and J ends lost 2 bases and 4 bases respectively, with 9 bases between them. The CDR3 consists of 13 residues. The germline gives CDR1 GTSNPN, CDR2 SVGIG (reference sequence). The CDR3 sequence is CAWSSAGYNEQFF. As DNA, the CDR3 is TGTGCCTGGAGTTCTGCGGGGTACAATGAGCAGTTCTTC.

V usage is TRBV7-8 and J usage is TRBJ2-5; D possibly corresponds to TRBD1 (7 bases). Between the trimmed V and J ends, which lost 6 bases and 2 bases, there was a span of 16 bases. This CDR3 spans 15 amino acids. Germline values: CDR1 SGHVS, CDR2 FQNEAQ. This CDR3 reads CASSPGAGGQETQYF. The CDR3 nucleotides are TGTGCCAGCAGTCCGGGGGCAGGGGGGCAAGAGACCCAGTACTTC.

In this sample, this clone turned up a few times. V gene TRBV5-1 combines with J gene TRBJ1-6; 8 positions agree with TRBD1. The CDR3 totals 15 residues. The J segment lost 7 bases and the V segment lost 0 bases, leaving 3 bases of the junction unmatched. Germline V gene data show CDR1 as SGHRS and CDR2 as YFSETQ. The chain's CDR3 is CASSLADRDNSPLHF. In DNA, the CDR3 is TGCGCCAGCAGCTTGGCGGACAGGGACAATTCACCCCTCCACTTT. The whole variable domain, filled in from reference TRBV5-1 and TRBJ1-6, reads KAGVTQTPRYLIKTRGQQVTLSCSPISGHRSVSWYQQTPGQGLQFLFEYFSETQRNKGNFPGRFSGRQFSNSRSEMNVSTLELGDSALYLCASSLADRDNSPLHFGNGTRLTVT.

For the CDR3, the DNA is TGTGCCAGTAGTATAATCCTCCATGTCGGACAGGGGAGGGATGGCTACACCTTC. This codes for CASSIILHVGQGRDGYTF. The genes are TRBV19 and TRBJ1-2; 9 bases map to TRBD1. With V trimmed by 2 bases and J by 6 bases, 16 bases remained unmatched. Germline V gene data show CDR1 as LNHDA and CDR2 as SQIVND (reference sequence). This CDR3 has 18 residues.

The chain combines TRBV6-5 with TRBJ1-6; maybe TRBD1 (6 bases). The CDR3 is 15 amino acids. The V gene's germline CDR1 is MNHEY and CDR2 SVGAGI. The ends were cut back, 8 bases at V and 8 bases at J, with 19 bases in the middle. This CDR3 is CASSRLGGPDSPLHF. CDR3 bases: TGTGCCAGCTCACGTCTAGGGGGTCCCGATTCACCCCTCCACTTT.

The chain uses TRBV19 and TRBJ1-5; D uncertain. Germline lookup yields CDR1 LNHDA and CDR2 SQIVND (reference sequence). This CDR3 contains 16 residues. Trimming shortened V by 3 bases and J by 0 bases, and 12 bases separated the two germline ends. The CDR3 is CASSILTVLSNQPQHF. The CDR3 region has the DNA TGTGCCAGTAGTATCCTTACTGTCCTTAGCAATCAGCCCCAGCATTTT.

The chain employs TRBV15 and TRBJ1-4; no firm D call. Looked up from germline, CDR1 is LNHNV and CDR2 is YYDKDF (reference sequence). This CDR3 is built from 12 residues. Deletions cut 5 bases from V and 8 bases from J, with 9 bases between. The CDR3 protein is CATSSTGEKLFF. The CDR3 nucleotides are TGTGCCACCAGCTCGACTGGGGAAAAACTGTTTTTT. Full variable domain (rest looked up from reference TRBV15 and TRBJ1-4): DAMVIQNPRYQVTQFGKPVTLSCSQTLNHNVMYWYQQKSSQAPKLLFHYYDKDFNNEADTPDNFQSRRPNTSFCFLDIRSPGLGDTAMYLCATSSTGEKLFFGSGTQLSVL.

This rearrangement joins TRBV5-1 to TRBJ2-1, with D possibly TRBD1 on 6 matching bases. Germline CDR1 reads SGHRS; CDR2 reads YFSETQ. This CDR3 is built from 16 residues. The ends were cut back, 0 bases at V and 0 bases at J, with 10 bases in the middle. For the CDR3, the DNA is TGCGCCAGCAGCTTGGCGAACAGGGTCTCCTACAATGAGCAGTTCTTC. Translating gives CASSLANRVSYNEQFF.

The V gene is TRBV7-2, the J gene TRBJ2-7, with D perhaps matching TRBD1 (6 bases). The CDR3 length is 13 residues. Trimming removed 3 bases from V and 3 bases from J, with 9 bases in between. Germline values: CDR1 SGHTA, CDR2 FQGNSA. The CDR3 bases are TGTGCCAGCAGCTTCGGACAGAGCTACGAGCAGTACTTC. It yields the protein CASSFGQSYEQYF.

The V call is TRBV20-1, the J call TRBJ2-1, with TRBD2 matching over 7 bases. After removal of 3 bases from V and 12 bases from J, the junction contained 2 bases not matched to a gene. Germline CDR1 and CDR2: DFQATT and SNEGSKA (reference sequence). The CDR3 sequence is 10 residues long. The CDR3 coding sequence is TGCAGTGCTAGTTGGGGGGGGCAGTTCTTC. It yields the protein CSASWGGQFF.

This clone was recorded once. V and J are TRBV4-3 and TRBJ1-1; TRBD1 aligns across 7 bases. This CDR3 is built from 17 residues. Trimming took 0 bases from V and 4 from J; bases not matched to a gene: 11. Germline V gene sequence: CDR1 LGHNA, CDR2 YSLEER. The CDR3 reads CASSQERGRGRATEAFF. The CDR3 bases are TGCGCCAGCAGCCAAGAGCGGGGAAGGGGGCGCGCCACTGAAGCTTTCTTT.

This chain connects TRBV9 to TRBJ2-1, with 7 bases fitting TRBD2. Germline-derived CDR1 and CDR2 are SGDLS and YYNGEE. The CDR3 contains 17 residues. The V gene end was trimmed by 0 bases and the J gene end by 5 bases; junction bases not matched to a gene: 11. The CDR3 DNA sequence: TGTGCCAGCAGCGTAGAGGCTAGCGGCAAGCGAGACAATGAGCAGTTCTTC. Amino acid sequence: CASSVEASGKRDNEQFF.

The chain joins TRBV18 to TRBJ2-7, with a weak D call TRBD1 (6 bases). CDR3 length: 15 amino acids. V was clipped by 0 bases and J by 4 bases, with 13 bases between them. Looked up from germline, CDR1 is KGHSH and CDR2 is LQKENI. The CDR3 nucleotides are TGTGCCAGCTCACCACCAGACAGGAATGGGTACGAGCAGTACTTC. The encoded protein is CASSPPDRNGYEQYF.

The rearrangement uses TRBV2 and TRBJ2-1; 12 bases match TRBD2. Trimming took 5 bases from V and 7 from J; bases not matched to a gene: 6. The CDR3 is made up of 15 amino acids. The V gene's germline CDR1 is SNHLY and CDR2 FYNNEI. The CDR3 region has the DNA TGTGCCAGCAGTCGACTAGCGGGAGAAGGAAATGAGCAGTTCTTC. Translating gives CASSRLAGEGNEQFF.

The chain couples TRBV7-2 to TRBJ2-2; D might be TRBD1 (5 bases). The CDR3 is made up of 13 amino acids. CDR1 SGHTA and CDR2 FQGNSA come from the germline V gene. V was trimmed by 3 bases and J by 9 bases, leaving 11 bases between them. Here the CDR3 reads CASSLGRGRELFF. DNA for the CDR3: TGTGCCAGCAGCTTGGGAAGGGGCCGGGAGCTGTTTTTT. The complete variable domain, with remaining parts taken from reference TRBV7-2 and TRBJ2-2, reads GAGVSQSPSNKVTEKGKDVELRCDPISGHTALYWYRQSLGQGLEFLIYFQGNSAPDKSGLPSDRFSAERTGGSVSTLTIQRTQQEDSAVYLCASSLGRGRELFFGEGSRLTVL.